This TCR beta chain was retrieved from a study of blood T cell repertoires in COVID-19. V shed 4 bases, J shed 5 bases, and the junction held 12 bases outside the gene matches. Germline V lookup: CDR1 SGHKS, CDR2 YYEKEE (reference sequence). CDR3 length: 17 amino acids. Authors' analysis steps: Amplification from reference gene primers served as the basis for estimated nucleated cell counts. Some clones are missing from TCRdb's copy, which holds only in-frame ones; the method was immunoSEQ multiplex PCR. V and J calls plus clone size are reproduced from that table; the DNA served to infer D and trimming. The sample holds around 180,000 clones, approximately 88% seen once. This clone was observed once.

The specimen was peripheral blood. This TCR came from a woman under 40 with acute or convalescent COVID-19. V is TRBV5-5 and J is TRBJ2-5; 12 positions agree with TRBD2. Written as DNA, the CDR3 is TGTGCCAGCAGCCCCTTCGGACTAGCGGGAAACGGGGAGACCCAGTACTTC. It encodes CASSPFGLAGNGETQYF.